This record concerns one T cell receptor (beta chain) sequence. This clone has ten or more counts. Which antigen it targets is not known. Within one base of it there is no much larger clone, and no base qualities were kept. For the CD8 naive samples, CD45RO-negative cells were positively selected for CCR7, yielding a CD45RA+CCR7+ population from which TemRA cells were excluded. Healthy HIV-negative adults with no recently reported acute infections or vaccinations were included as donors. Every donor was a Caucasian adult residing in Nashville, Tennessee, USA. After blood collection by leukapheresis, PBMCs were isolated using Ficoll-Histopaque density gradient centrifugation and then cryopreserved in the vapor phase of liquid nitrogen. Purity and quantity of every magnetically sorted T cell population were checked by analytical flow cytometry. Genomic DNA was isolated from every sorted fraction and measured by UV absorbance on a Nanodrop 2000c.

The data derive from a study of shared clonotypes between healthy human individuals (dated by TCRdb to the early 2020s). About the study as a whole: A couple of women and three men aged 18 to 49 years were included in the cohort. For each donor, CD4 naive and CD4 memory were each given three plates, CD8 naive was given two plates, and CD8 memory was given one plate. To estimate repertoire size and how much clonotypes are shared between individuals, the study performed deep sequencing of blood TCR repertoires from a few healthy adults. To increase sequencing depth and limit assay-specific biases, TCR repertoire library preparation and sequencing were carried out by different laboratories using diverse techniques. Each donor's leukapheresis produced roughly between roughly 0.9 and 8.9 billion PBMCs.

TCR CDR3 regions were amplified from genomic DNA by multiplex PCR using the deep immunoSEQ assay. Extracted genomic DNA from each cell subset was distributed evenly across all wells of several immunoSEQ 96-well plates, and each plate was treated as a replicate. Each replicate PCR for sorted subsets received roughly 200 ng genomic DNA, equal to tens of thousands of T cell genomes. Purified libraries were quantified with a Qubit 3.0 fluorometer, sized on a Bioanalyzer 2100, and re-quantified with the KAPA Library Quantification kit. Every immunoSEQ 96-well plate was sequenced on a separate single-read 150-cycle Illumina NextSeq 550 flow cell. As for the original processing: Because the immunoSEQ output held only junctional sequences and lacked quality scores, the filtering could not match the filtering applied to full-length reads. To assign V/J genes and CDR3, sequences were annotated using PyIR, a Python wrapper for IgBLAST v1.9, with IMGT germline references. Reads with weak V/J assignments (E-value above 1e-6), missing CDR3, stop codons, out-of-frame junctions, or ambiguous translated residues were removed. V3J clonotypes were defined as sequences sharing an identical inferred V gene, J gene, and CDR3 amino acid sequence. The percentage overlap between two repertoires was calculated by dividing the number of shared unique clonotypes by the size of the smaller repertoire. Three approaches were used to assess repertoire richness: RTK rarefaction, the Chao1 estimator, and Recon v2.1 estimates of unobserved clonotypes. For all TCRbeta clonotypes obtained by the gDNA method from a few donors, generation probabilities were computed with OLGA. Not all clones reach the TCRdb copy of this immuneACCESS table, which keeps in-frame sequences only. Checked studies attribute under half of the gap to unresolved V genes and leave the rest unexplained. V, J and clone size reflect that table, while D and trimming were determined from the DNA. The sample profile shows hundreds of thousands of clones; about 92% of them were found once. The top ten clones comprise less than 25% of the sample.

The germline V gene encodes CDR1 MDHEN and CDR2 SYDVKM. V is trimmed back by 4 bases and J by 8 bases, and the junction contains 14 bases that no gene match accounts for. From its cysteine to its phenylalanine, the CDR3 spans 18 amino acids. Kept here is only the CDR3 DNA, which spans 54 bases and is read in frame from base 1. Study-wide findings and limitations: Clonotypes shared by all four sorted-subset donors showed higher generation probabilities than non-shared clonotypes. Naive subsets generally had larger estimated clonotype richness than memory subsets. Only blood was sampled, and tissue TCR repertoires likely differ from those in blood. The genetic and exposure-history diversity represented was limited by the small number of donors. Based on pairwise subsampling, the degree of clonotype sharing among donors was expected to be affected by sequencing depth. Rarefaction of sorted-subset datasets indicated incomplete sequencing despite the large sequencing depth. When several donors were compared, the shared fraction of clonotypes was about 5% for naive CD4, roughly 3.4% for naive CD8, 2% to 2.5% for memory CD4, and 0.35% to 0.4% for memory CD8.

The chain was built from TRBV28 and TRBJ2-1; TRBD2 fits 13 bases in the junction. This TCR was recovered from a man aged 30 to 45 in good health. The sequencing sample was made of naive CD8+ T cells sorted from blood. What this sample's cell subset or site label stands for: CD45RA+CCR7+. The CDR3: CASSSGTSGNLAGDEQFF. The DNA sequence is as follows: TGTGCCAGCAGTTCCGGGACTAGCGGGAATTTGGCCGGGGATGAGCAGTTCTTC.